The 22 T cell receptor beta chains given below trace back to one sample, sequenced in a study of blood T cell repertoires in COVID-19. The protocol was immunoSEQ multiplex PCR, while the TCRdb copy is restricted to in-frame clones and leaves out a portion. The sample lists about 95,000 clones, under 90% seen once, with more than 20% in the top ten. Sequenced sample: peripheral blood. Every receptor here comes from a human donor in a cohort sampled during active COVID-19.

CDR3 coding DNA: TGTGCCAGCATCGACATGGGTTTTGGCTACACCTTC. It translates to CASIDMGFGYTF. The gene calls are TRBV6-5 and TRBJ1-2; D is unresolved. The V gene's germline CDR1 is MNHEY and CDR2 SVGAGI. The CDR3 runs 12 residues. V was pared by 7 bases and J by 7 bases, with 13 bases between.

The chain couples TRBV3-1 (or the pseudogene TRBV3-2) to TRBJ1-2; no clear D gene. Trimming took off 0 bases at V and 4 bases at J, with 3 bases between the two ends. The CDR3 covers 12 residues. In germline, CDR1 is LGHDT, CDR2 YNNKEL (reference sequence). CDR3 amino acids: CASSQDVYGYTF. CDR3 sequence (DNA): TGTGCCAGCAGCCAAGACGTCTATGGCTACACCTTC.

The genes are TRBV6-5 and TRBJ2-7; D is unresolved. With 6 bases removed from V and 0 bases from J, the gap between germline ends came to 6 bases. This CDR3 spans 12 amino acids. Germline assignment: CDR1 MNHEY and CDR2 SVGAGI. The CDR3 DNA sequence: TGTGCCAGCAGCTCTGTCTCCTACGAGCAGTACTTC. It codes for CASSSVSYEQYF.

The chain joins TRBV28 to TRBJ2-7; 7 bases map to TRBD1. CDR1 is MDHEN and CDR2 is SYDVKM in the germline V gene. There are 15 residues in the CDR3. V lost 0 bases, J lost 0 bases, and 2 bases stayed unmatched. The CDR3 nucleotides are TGTGCCAGCAGTTTATGGGACAGGAGCTCCTACGAGCAGTACTTC. Residues: CASSLWDRSSYEQYF. The full variable domain, completed using reference TRBV28 and TRBJ2-7, is DVKVTQSSRYLVKRTGEKVFLECVQDMDHENMFWYRQDPGLGLRLIYFSYDVKMKEKGDIPEGYSVSREKKERFSLILESASTNQTSMYLCASSLWDRSSYEQYFGPGTRLTVT.

This clone was detected only once. V and J are TRBV19 and TRBJ2-7; TRBD1 agrees at 7 bases. CDR1 and CDR2 (germline): LNHDA, SQIVND (reference sequence). This CDR3 contains 15 residues. The trim removed 4 bases at V and 0 bases at J, leaving 6 bases unmatched. For the CDR3, the DNA is TGTGCCAGTAGTAGGGGGACAGTGAGCTCCTACGAGCAGTACTTC. This gives the protein CASSRGTVSSYEQYF.

This clone was detected once. The chain joins TRBV18 to TRBJ2-3; 7 bases are shared with TRBD2. Losses at the gene ends were 5 bases for V and 0 bases for J; bases not matched to a gene: 5. Germline V CDR1 and CDR2: KGHSH, LQKENI. CDR3 length: 15 residues. The CDR3 nucleotides read TGTGCCAGCTCAAACCTAGCGGCAAGCACAGATACGCAGTATTTT. This encodes CASSNLAASTDTQYF.

The gene calls are TRBV29-1 and TRBJ2-7; 15 bases match TRBD2. V lost 4 bases, J lost 0 bases, and 10 bases stayed unmatched. CDR3 length: 18 amino acids. The germline gives CDR1 SQVTM, CDR2 ANQGSEA. The CDR3 is CSVVGQTGLAGGSYEQYF. Written as DNA, the CDR3 is TGCAGCGTTGTGGGGCAGACGGGACTAGCGGGAGGCTCCTACGAGCAGTACTTC.

The rearrangement uses TRBV18 and TRBJ1-1; a weak D match, TRBD1 (6 bases). The germline gives CDR1 KGHSH, CDR2 LQKENI. V lost 3 bases and J lost 4, with 12 bases in between. This CDR3 is built from 14 residues. This CDR3 is CASSPGGGGTEAFF. The CDR3 coding sequence is TGTGCCAGCTCACCCGGGGGAGGGGGCACTGAAGCTTTCTTT.

The gene calls are TRBV7-2 and TRBJ1-5; 7 bases are a match to TRBD1. J gave up 7 bases and V 5 bases, and 5 bases lay outside the gene matches. CDR1 is SGHTA and CDR2 is FQGNSA in the germline V gene. CDR3 length: 13 amino acids. The CDR3 DNA follows: TGTGCCAGCAGCACCCGGGACAGACAGCCCCAGCATTTT. It is translated as CASSTRDRQPQHF.

The gene calls are TRBV15 and TRBJ1-5; D is possibly TRBD1 (6 bases). The CDR3 is 18 amino acids. CDR1 and CDR2 from the germline V gene are LNHNV and YYDKDF (reference sequence). V lost 0 bases to trimming and J lost 6 bases, with 21 bases between them. CDR3 region: CATSREISSGGRGQPQHF. CDR3 sequence (DNA): TGTGCCACCAGCAGAGAAATCTCATCGGGGGGCAGGGGTCAGCCCCAGCATTTT.

The J gene is TRBJ1-2, the V gene TRBV6-2 or TRBV6-3; TRBD1 agrees at 7 bases. CDR3 size: 13 residues. CDR1 is MNHEY and CDR2 is SVGEGT in the germline V gene. The junction had 5 bases not matched to a gene; V was cut back by 2 bases and J by 8 bases. The CDR3 DNA is TGTGCCAGCAGTTACGGACAGGTCGGAGGCTACACCTTC. It is translated as CASSYGQVGGYTF.

This chain connects TRBV12-5 to TRBJ2-7, with D unresolved. V lost 4 bases and J 5 bases, leaving 12 bases between the germline ends. The CDR3 has 13 amino acids. Germline V gene data show CDR1 as LGHNT and CDR2 as FRNRAP. The CDR3 protein is CASGSLSPNEQYF. The CDR3 region has the DNA TGTGCTAGTGGTTCCTTGAGTCCAAACGAGCAGTACTTC. Looking up the rest from reference TRBV12-5 and TRBJ2-7 gives the full variable domain: DARVTQTPRHKVTEMGQEVTMRCQPILGHNTVFWYRQTMMQGLELLAYFRNRAPLDDSGMPKDRFSAEMPDATLATLKIQPSEPRDSAVYFCASGSLSPNEQYFGPGTRLTVT.

This rearrangement joins TRBV28 to TRBJ1-5; maybe TRBD1 (6 bases). Trimming took 1 base from V and 5 from J, leaving 15 bases between them. The germline CDR1 and CDR2 sequences are MDHEN and SYDVKM. The CDR3 runs 16 residues. CDR3 sequence reads: CASSLFLVAGDQPQHF. The CDR3, as DNA: TGTGCCAGCAGTTTATTTTTAGTGGCAGGGGATCAGCCCCAGCATTTT.

The V gene is TRBV11-2, the J gene TRBJ2-5; D gene ambiguous. The CDR3 is 13 amino acids. The V end lost 3 bases, the J end lost 5 bases, and 10 bases lay between the germline ends. Germline loops: CDR1 SGHAT, CDR2 FQNNGV. The CDR3: CASSFSSLETQYF. The CDR3, as DNA: TGTGCCAGCAGCTTCTCCTCTCTTGAGACCCAGTACTTC.

This sequence joins TRBV7-2 and TRBJ2-7; TRBD1 matches 7 bases. V lost 5 bases to trimming and J lost 3 bases; unmatched junction nucleotides: 10. The CDR3 consists of 15 residues. Germline V CDR1 and CDR2: SGHTA, FQGNSA. CDR3: CASSLGQTYIYEQYF. Here the CDR3 DNA reads TGTGCCAGCAGCCTGGGACAGACGTACATCTACGAGCAGTACTTC.

The chain couples TRBV18 to TRBJ2-7, with D perhaps TRBD1 (6 bases). Germline V gene sequence: CDR1 KGHSH, CDR2 LQKENI. The CDR3 is 15 amino acids. Trimming left V 1 base short and J 5 bases short, with 15 bases between. The DNA for the CDR3 is TGTGCCAGCTCACCACTTAAAACAGGGCTCAACGAGCAGTACTTC. Amino acids: CASSPLKTGLNEQYF. Full variable domain (missing parts from reference TRBV18 and TRBJ2-7): NAGVMQNPRHLVRRRGQEARLRCSPMKGHSHVYWYRQLPEEGLKFMVYLQKENIIDESGMPKERFSAEFPKEGPSILRIQQVVRGDSAAYFCASSPLKTGLNEQYFGPGTRLTVT.

The V gene is TRBV27, the J gene TRBJ1-2; 8 bases fit TRBD1. Germline loops: CDR1 MNHEY, CDR2 SMNVEV (reference sequence). V shed 4 bases, J shed 7 bases, and the junction held 8 bases outside the gene matches. The CDR3 has 14 residues. The CDR3 loop reads CASSSRQGRGGYTF. The CDR3, as DNA: TGTGCCAGCAGTTCACGACAGGGGCGGGGTGGCTACACCTTC.

This clone occurred once. The genes are TRBV19 and TRBJ1-5; TRBD1 matches at 7 bases. This CDR3 is built from 14 residues. J lost 4 bases, V lost 8 bases, and 8 bases had no gene match. CDR1 LNHDA and CDR2 SQIVND come from the germline V gene (reference sequence). CDR3 sequence: CASFRTGGNQPQHF. Here the CDR3 DNA reads TGTGCCAGTTTCCGGACAGGAGGGAATCAGCCCCAGCATTTT. The entire variable domain, with the rest obtained from reference TRBV19 and TRBJ1-5, is as follows: DGGITQSPKYLFRKEGQNVTLSCEQNLNHDAMYWYRQDPGQGLRLIYYSQIVNDFQKGDIAEGYSVSREKKESFPLTVTSAQKNPTAFYLCASFRTGGNQPQHFGDGTRLSIL.

The V gene is TRBV19, the J gene TRBJ1-3; 7 bases are a match to TRBD1. With V trimmed by 10 bases and J by 2 bases, 2 bases remained unmatched. Germline-derived CDR1 and CDR2 are LNHDA and SQIVND (reference sequence). The CDR3 is 12 amino acids. CDR3 in amino acids: CATGTAGNTIYF. As DNA, the CDR3 is TGTGCCACCGGGACAGCTGGAAACACCATATATTTT.

CDR3 sequence: CSARLFGETQYF. Here the CDR3 DNA reads TGCAGCGCCCGTCTGTTTGGGGAGACGCAGTATTTT. The chain has TRBV29-1 and TRBJ2-3; D possibly corresponds to TRBD2 (5 bases). Germline V gene data show CDR1 as SQVTM and CDR2 as ANQGSEA. The CDR3 contains 12 residues. Deletions cut 7 bases from V and 9 bases from J, with 17 bases between.

To note about this clone: Because it lacks the conserved phenylalanine or tryptophan at the end, this CDR3 is likely a read error. The DNA is omitted, as the CDR3 cannot be located on it reliably, and the CDR3 follows TCRdb's listing. The CDR3 region is CASSPRQG. The chain employs TRBV7-6 and TRBJ1-5; TRBD1, the D gene given by the table, was not confirmed from the DNA. Germline CDR1 and CDR2: SGHVS and FNYEAQ. The CDR3 comprises 8 residues, both ends counted.

This rearrangement joins TRBV6-2 or TRBV6-3 to TRBJ2-4; no reliable D call. Trimming cost V 2 bases and J 0 bases, with 8 bases left between them. The CDR3 totals 15 residues. CDR1 MNHEY and CDR2 SVGEGT come from the germline V gene. The CDR3 region has the DNA TGTGCCAGCAGTTACCGAGCCCTAGCCAAAAACATTCAGTACTTC. As protein: CASSYRALAKNIQYF.